One T cell receptor beta chain is described in this entry. Other DNA sequences within the sample encode an identical CDR3. The sample comes from a study of blood T cell repertoires in COVID-19. At the level of the study: Both acute and convalescent COVID-19 samples were obtained from the United States, Italy and Spain. The analysed material was cDNA or gDNA that came from T cells, B-cell-depleted T cells, or PBMCs.

Authors' processing steps: Scientists estimated how many nucleated cells there were by amplifying reference gene primers. Assay used: immunoSEQ multiplex PCR; TCRdb lists only in-frame clones, some missing. Clonal size and the V and J genes are those of that table, whereas D and trimming came from the DNA. Of 180,000 or so clones listed, about 88% are singletons. Germline values: CDR1 GTSNPN, CDR2 SVGIG (reference sequence). The CDR3 covers 13 residues. Between the trimmed V and J ends, which lost 0 bases and 7 bases, there was a span of 10 bases. This TCR was recovered from a man between 18 and 35 years old with acute or convalescent COVID-19. The genes are TRBV30 and TRBJ1-5, with D perhaps TRBD1 (5 bases). Material for sequencing was peripheral blood. The CDR3 nucleotides read TGTGCCTGGAGTGTACGGGGGAGGCAGCCCCAGCATTTT. It translates to CAWSVRGRQPQHF. Complete variable domain (other parts from reference TRBV30 and TRBJ1-5): SQTIHQWPATLVQPVGSPLSLECTVEGTSNPNLYWYRQAAGRGLQLLFYSVGIGQISSEVPQNLSASRPQDRQFILSSKKLLLSDSGFYLCAWSVRGRQPQHFGDGTRLSIL.